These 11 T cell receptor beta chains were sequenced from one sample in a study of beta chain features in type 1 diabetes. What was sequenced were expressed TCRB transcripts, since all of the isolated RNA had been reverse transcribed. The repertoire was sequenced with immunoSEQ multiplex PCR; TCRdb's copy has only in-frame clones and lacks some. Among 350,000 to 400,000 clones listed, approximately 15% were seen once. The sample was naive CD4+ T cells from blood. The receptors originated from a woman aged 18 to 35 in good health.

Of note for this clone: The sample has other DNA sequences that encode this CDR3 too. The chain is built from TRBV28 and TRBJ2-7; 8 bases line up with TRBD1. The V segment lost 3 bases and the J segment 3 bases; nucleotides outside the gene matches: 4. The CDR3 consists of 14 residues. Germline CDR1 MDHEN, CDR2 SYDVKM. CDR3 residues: CASSLTGQGYEQYF. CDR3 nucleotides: TGTGCCAGCAGTTTGACCGGACAGGGCTACGAGCAGTACTTC. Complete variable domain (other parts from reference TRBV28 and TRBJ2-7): DVKVTQSSRYLVKRTGEKVFLECVQDMDHENMFWYRQDPGLGLRLIYFSYDVKMKEKGDIPEGYSVSREKKERFSLILESASTNQTSMYLCASSLTGQGYEQYFGPGTRLTVT.

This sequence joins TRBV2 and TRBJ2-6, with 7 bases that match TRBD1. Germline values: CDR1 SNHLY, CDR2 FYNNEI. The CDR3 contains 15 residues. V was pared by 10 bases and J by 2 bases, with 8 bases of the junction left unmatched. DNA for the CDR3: TGTGCCATCGGACGACAGGGAGCTGGGGCCAACGTCCTGACTTTC. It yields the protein CAIGRQGAGANVLTF.

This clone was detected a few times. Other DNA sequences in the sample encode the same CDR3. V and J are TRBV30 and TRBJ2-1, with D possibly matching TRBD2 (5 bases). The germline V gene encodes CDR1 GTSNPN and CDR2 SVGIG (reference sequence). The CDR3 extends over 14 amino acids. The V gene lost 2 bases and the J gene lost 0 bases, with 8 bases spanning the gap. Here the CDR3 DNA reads TGTGCCTGGAGTCGGGGTGGCTCCTACAATGAGCAGTTCTTC. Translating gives CAWSRGGSYNEQFF.

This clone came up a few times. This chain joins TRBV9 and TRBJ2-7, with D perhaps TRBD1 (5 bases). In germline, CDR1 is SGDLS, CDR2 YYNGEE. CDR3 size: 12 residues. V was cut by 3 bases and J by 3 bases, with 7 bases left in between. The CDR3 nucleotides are TGTGCCAGCAGCGGTGACAGCTACGAGCAGTACTTC. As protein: CASSGDSYEQYF.

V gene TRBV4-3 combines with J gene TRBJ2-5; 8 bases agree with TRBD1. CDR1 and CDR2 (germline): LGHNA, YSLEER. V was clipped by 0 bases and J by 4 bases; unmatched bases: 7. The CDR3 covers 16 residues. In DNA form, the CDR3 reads TGCGCCAGCAGCCAAGATAGCCAGGGGGCTGGAGAGACCCAGTACTTC. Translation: CASSQDSQGAGETQYF.

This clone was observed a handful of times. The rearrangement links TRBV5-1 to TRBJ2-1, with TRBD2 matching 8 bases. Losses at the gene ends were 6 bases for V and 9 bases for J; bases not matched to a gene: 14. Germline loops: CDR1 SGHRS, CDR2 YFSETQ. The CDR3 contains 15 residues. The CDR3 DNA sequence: TGCGCCAGCATTTCATACACGGGAGGGCCCGGTGAGCAGTTCTTC. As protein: CASISYTGGPGEQFF.

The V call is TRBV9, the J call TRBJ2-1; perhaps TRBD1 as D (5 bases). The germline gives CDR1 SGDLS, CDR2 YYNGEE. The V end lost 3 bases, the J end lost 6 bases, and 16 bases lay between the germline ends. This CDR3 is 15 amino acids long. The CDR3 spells CASSEGPTKANEQFF. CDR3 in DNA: TGTGCCAGCAGCGAGGGGCCGACGAAGGCCAATGAGCAGTTCTTC.

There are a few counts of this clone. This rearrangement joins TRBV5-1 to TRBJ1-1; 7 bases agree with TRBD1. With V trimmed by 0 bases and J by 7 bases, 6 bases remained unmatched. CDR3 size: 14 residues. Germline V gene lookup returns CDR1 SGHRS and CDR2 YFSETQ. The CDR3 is CASSLDRGLGEAFF. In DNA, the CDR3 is TGCGCCAGCAGCTTGGACAGGGGCCTGGGTGAAGCTTTCTTT.

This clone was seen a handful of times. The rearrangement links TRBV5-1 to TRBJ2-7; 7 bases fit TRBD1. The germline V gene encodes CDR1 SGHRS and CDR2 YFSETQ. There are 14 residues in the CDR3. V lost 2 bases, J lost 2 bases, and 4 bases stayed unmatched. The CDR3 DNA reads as TGCGCCAGCAGCTTCCGGGACAGTACCTACGAGCAGTACTTC. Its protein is CASSFRDSTYEQYF.

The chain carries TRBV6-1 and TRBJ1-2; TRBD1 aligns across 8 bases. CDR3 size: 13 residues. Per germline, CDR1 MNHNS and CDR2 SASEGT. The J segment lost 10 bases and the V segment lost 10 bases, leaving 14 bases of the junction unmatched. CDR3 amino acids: CATQRNGQGIYTF. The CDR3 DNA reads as TGTGCCACCCAAAGAAACGGACAGGGAATCTACACCTTC.

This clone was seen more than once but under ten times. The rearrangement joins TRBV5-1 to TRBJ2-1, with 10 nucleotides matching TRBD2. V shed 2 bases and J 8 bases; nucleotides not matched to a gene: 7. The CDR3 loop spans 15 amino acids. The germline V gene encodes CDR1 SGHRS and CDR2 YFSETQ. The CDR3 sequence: CASSFSSGRADEQFF. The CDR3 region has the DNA TGCGCCAGCAGCTTTTCGAGCGGGAGGGCCGATGAGCAGTTCTTC.